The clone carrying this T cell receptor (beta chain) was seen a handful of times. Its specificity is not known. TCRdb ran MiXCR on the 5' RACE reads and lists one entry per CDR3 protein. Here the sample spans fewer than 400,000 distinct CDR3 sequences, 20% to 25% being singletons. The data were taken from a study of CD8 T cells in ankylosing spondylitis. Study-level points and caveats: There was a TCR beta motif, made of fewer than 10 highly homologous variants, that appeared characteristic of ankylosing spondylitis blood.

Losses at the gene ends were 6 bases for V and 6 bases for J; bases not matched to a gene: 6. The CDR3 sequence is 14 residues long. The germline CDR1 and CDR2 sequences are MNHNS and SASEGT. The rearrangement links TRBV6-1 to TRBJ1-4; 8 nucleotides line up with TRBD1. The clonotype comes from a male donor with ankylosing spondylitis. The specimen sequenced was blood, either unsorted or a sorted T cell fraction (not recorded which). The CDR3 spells CASRRTGRHEKLFF. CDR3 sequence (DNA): TGTGCCAGCAGGAGGACAGGGAGACATGAAAAACTGTTTTTT.